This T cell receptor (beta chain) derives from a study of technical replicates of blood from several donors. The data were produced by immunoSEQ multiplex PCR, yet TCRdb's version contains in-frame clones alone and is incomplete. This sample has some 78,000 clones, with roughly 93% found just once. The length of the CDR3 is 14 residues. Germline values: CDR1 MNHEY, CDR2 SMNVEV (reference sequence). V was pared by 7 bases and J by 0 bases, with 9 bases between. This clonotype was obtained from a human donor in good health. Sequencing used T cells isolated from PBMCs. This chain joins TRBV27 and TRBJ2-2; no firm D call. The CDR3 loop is CASKTETNTGELFF. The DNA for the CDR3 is TGTGCCAGCAAAACAGAAACGAACACCGGGGAGCTGTTTTTT.